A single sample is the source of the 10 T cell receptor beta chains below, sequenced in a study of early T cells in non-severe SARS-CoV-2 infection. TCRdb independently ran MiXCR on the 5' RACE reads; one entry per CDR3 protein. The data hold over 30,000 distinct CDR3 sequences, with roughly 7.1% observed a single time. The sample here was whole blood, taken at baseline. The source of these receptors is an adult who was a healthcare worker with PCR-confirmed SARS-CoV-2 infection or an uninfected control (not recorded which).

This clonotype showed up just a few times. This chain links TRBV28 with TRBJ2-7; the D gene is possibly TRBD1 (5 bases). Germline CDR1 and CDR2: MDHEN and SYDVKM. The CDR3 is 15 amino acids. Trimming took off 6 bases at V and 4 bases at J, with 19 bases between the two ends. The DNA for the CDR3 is TGTGCCAGCAGACCCACAGGACGAGGAAGGTACGAGCAGTACTTC. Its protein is CASRPTGRGRYEQYF.

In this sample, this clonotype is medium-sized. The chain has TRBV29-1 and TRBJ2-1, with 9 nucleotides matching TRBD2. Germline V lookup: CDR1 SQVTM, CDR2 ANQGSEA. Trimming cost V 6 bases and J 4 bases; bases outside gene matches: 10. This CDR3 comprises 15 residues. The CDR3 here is CSVRSAGLAYNEQFF. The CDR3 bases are TGCAGCGTGAGGAGTGCGGGACTAGCATACAATGAGCAGTTCTTC.

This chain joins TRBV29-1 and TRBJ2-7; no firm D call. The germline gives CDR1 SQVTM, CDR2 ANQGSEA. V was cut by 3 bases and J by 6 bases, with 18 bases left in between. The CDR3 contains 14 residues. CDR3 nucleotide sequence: TGCAGCGTTGACCGGGCGGATCCCCTTAGCGAGCAGTACTTC. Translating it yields CSVDRADPLSEQYF.

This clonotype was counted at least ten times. The CDR3 region has the DNA TGTGCCAGCAGCCAAAGTAGCGGTATCCAAGAGACCCAGTACTTC. This gives the protein CASSQSSGIQETQYF. V and J are TRBV3-1 and TRBJ2-5, with a possible D match to TRBD2 (6 bases). Germline V lookup: CDR1 LGHDT, CDR2 YNNKEL (reference sequence). Deletions cut 2 bases from V and 1 base from J, with 11 bases between. The CDR3 contains 15 residues.

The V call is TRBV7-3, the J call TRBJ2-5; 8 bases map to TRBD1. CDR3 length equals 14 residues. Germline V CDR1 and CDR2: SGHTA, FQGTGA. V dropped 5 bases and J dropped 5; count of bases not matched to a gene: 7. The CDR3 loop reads CASSPGQGVETQYF. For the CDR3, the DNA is TGTGCCAGCAGCCCCGGACAGGGTGTGGAGACCCAGTACTTC. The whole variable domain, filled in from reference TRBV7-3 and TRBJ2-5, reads GAGVSQTPSNKVTEKGKYVELRCDPISGHTALYWYRQSLGQGPEFLIYFQGTGAADDSGLPNDRFFAVRPEGSVSTLKIQRTERGDSAVYLCASSPGQGVETQYFGPGTRLLVL.

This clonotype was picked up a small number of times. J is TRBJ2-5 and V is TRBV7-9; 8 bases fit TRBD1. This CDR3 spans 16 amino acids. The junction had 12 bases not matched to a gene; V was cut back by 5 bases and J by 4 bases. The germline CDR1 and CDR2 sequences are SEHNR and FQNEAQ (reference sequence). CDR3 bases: TGTGCCAGCAGCCACGCGACAGGGGTTGTAGGAGAGACCCAGTACTTC. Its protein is CASSHATGVVGETQYF.

Here the CDR3 reads CASWLRTSGYNEQFF. CDR3 DNA: TGTGCCAGCTGGCTGCGGACTAGCGGTTACAATGAGCAGTTCTTC. The chain uses TRBV13 and TRBJ2-1, with 10 bases matching TRBD2. Germline CDR1 is PRHDT and CDR2 is FYEKMQ (reference sequence). This CDR3 has 15 amino acids. Trimming at V came to 8 bases and at J to 4 bases, leaving 8 bases not matched to a gene. Using reference TRBV13 and TRBJ2-1 for the parts outside the CDR3, the full variable domain is AAGVIQSPRHLIKEKRETATLKCYPIPRHDTVYWYQQGPGQDPQFLISFYEKMQSDKGSIPDRFSAQQFSDYHSELNMSSLELGDSALYFCASWLRTSGYNEQFFGPGTRLTVL.

The CDR3 here is CASSSGVGSPLHF. The CDR3 nucleotides are TGTGCCAGCAGCTCAGGGGTTGGTTCACCCCTCCACTTT. V and J are TRBV7-9 and TRBJ1-6, with D possibly TRBD1 on 6 matching bases. The CDR3 spans 13 residues. CDR1 is SEHNR, CDR2 FQNEAQ, per germline (reference sequence). V was trimmed by 4 bases and J by 9 bases, leaving 10 bases between them.

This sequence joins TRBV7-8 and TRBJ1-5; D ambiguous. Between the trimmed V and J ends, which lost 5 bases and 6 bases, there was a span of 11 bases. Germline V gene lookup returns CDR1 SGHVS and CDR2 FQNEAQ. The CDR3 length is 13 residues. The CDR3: CASSHTGSQPQHF. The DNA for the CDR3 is TGTGCCAGCAGCCATACGGGGTCTCAGCCCCAGCATTTT.

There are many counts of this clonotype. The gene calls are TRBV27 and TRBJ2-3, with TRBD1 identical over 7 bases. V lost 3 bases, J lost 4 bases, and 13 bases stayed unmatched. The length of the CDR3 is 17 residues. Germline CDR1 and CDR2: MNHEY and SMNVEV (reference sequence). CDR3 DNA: TGTGCCAGCAGTTTCCGACCGGGACAGTATTTCCCAGATACGCAGTATTTT. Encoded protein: CASSFRPGQYFPDTQYF.